This TCR beta chain was identified in a study of blood T cell repertoires in COVID-19. Measured with immunoSEQ multiplex PCR; TCRdb has only the in-frame clones, and not every one. This table holds 200,000 or so clones, roughly 80% found once. Patients of the Seattle cohort, enrolled during active infection, were followed longitudinally. From germline, CDR1 is LNHDA and CDR2 SQIVND (reference sequence). Trimming cost V 3 bases and J 3 bases, with 15 bases left between them. There are 15 residues in the CDR3. The source is a woman aged 80 or over with COVID-19, enrolled during active disease. V usage is TRBV19 and J usage is TRBJ2-7; possible D gene TRBD1, 5 bases. Sequenced input: peripheral blood. In nucleotides, the CDR3 is TGTGCCAGTAGTATGGCAGGGTTTTGGGACTACGAGCAGTACTTC. Translation: CASSMAGFWDYEQYF.